Listed below are T cell receptor beta chains from one sample, sequenced in a study of identical twins. Via MiXCR, TCRdb re-called the 5' RACE reads, giving one row per CDR3 protein. The table includes 150,000 or so distinct CDR3 sequences, around 3.6% detected once. Sequencing used memory T cells sorted from blood. These receptors all stem from a young man in good health. Each CDR3 is given with its conserved first and last residue. The D gene is left open where the match is weak. Size is stated for part of the rows, as once, few or many counts, or as a class when the clone is expanded.

>TRBJ2-1|many|.|TRBV3-1
TGTGCCAGCAGCCAAAGAGGCCAGAACTACAATGAGCAGTTCTTC
CASSQRGQNYNEQFF
>TRBJ2-4|many|.|TRBV10-3
TGTGCCATCAGTGAGACCCATCGGCCCCAAAACATTCAGTACTTC
CAISETHRPQNIQYF
>TRBJ2-3|many|TRBD2|TRBV10-3
TGTGCCACCCTACCGCGGGAGCAGTCAGATACGCAGTATTTT
CATLPREQSDTQYF
>TRBJ2-6|.|.|TRBV7-2
TGTGCCAGCAGCCAGCGGGCCCGACTCTCTGGGGCCAACGTCCTGACTTTC
CASSQRARLSGANVLTF
>TRBJ2-2|many|TRBD1|TRBV12-3/TRBV12-4
TGTGCCAGCAGCCCCTCGACAGGGGCGGTCGGGGAGCTGTTTTTT
CASSPSTGAVGELFF
>TRBJ2-7|many|.|TRBV20-1
TGCAGTGCTCCATGGGGACTCAGCTCCTACGAGCAGTACTTC
CSAPWGLSSYEQYF
>TRBJ2-5|many|.|TRBV7-2
TGTGCCAGCAGCTTAACGCCCGGCGAGACCCAGTACTTC
CASSLTPGETQYF
>TRBJ2-3|many|TRBD2|TRBV7-2
TGTGCCAGCAGCTTAACGAGACTAGCGGGAGGGCCTCGTACAGATACGCAGTATTTT
CASSLTRLAGGPRTDTQYF
>TRBJ1-5|many|.|TRBV6-1
TGTGCCAGCAGCTTCGCTCTAGATCAGCCCCAGCATTTT
CASSFALDQPQHF
>TRBJ2-7|few|TRBD1|TRBV5-6
TGTGCCAGCAGCTTGGTCCGGGACAGCTCCTACGAGCAGTACTTC
CASSLVRDSSYEQYF
>TRBJ2-7|many|.|TRBV20-1
TGCAGTGCTAGTCCTCGCGGCCTGGGAGAGCAGTACTTC
CSASPRGLGEQYF
>TRBJ1-1|many|.|TRBV9
TGTGCCAGCAGCTCGGGACTGAAGAACACTGAAGCTTTCTTT
CASSSGLKNTEAFF
>TRBJ1-2|many|.|TRBV20-1
TGCAGTGCTAGAGATCCCCGCAACTATGGCTACACCTTC
CSARDPRNYGYTF
>TRBJ2-3|many|TRBD2|TRBV18
TGTGCCAGCTCACCTCGGTTGGTAGCGGGAGGAGAATCACGCACAGATACGCAGTATTTT
CASSPRLVAGGESRTDTQYF
>TRBJ2-2|many|TRBD2|TRBV6-1
TGTGCCACGAAAGCGGGAGCAGAAACCGGGGAGCTGTTTTTT
CATKAGAETGELFF
>TRBJ1-5|many|.|TRBV18
TGTGCCAGCTCACCAGCAGAGACCGGTGTTCCCCAGCATTTT
CASSPAETGVPQHF
>TRBJ1-1|many|.|TRBV28
TGTGCCAGCAGTTTAAATGGGCCGACTGGGGCTTTCTTT
CASSLNGPTGAFF
>TRBJ2-1|many|TRBD1|TRBV2
TGTGCCAGCAGTGAGAACAGGGGGCGCCTCAATGAGCAGTTCTTC
CASSENRGRLNEQFF
>TRBJ2-6|many|TRBD1|TRBV5-1
TGCGCCAGCAGCTTTACCGGGACAGGGGGCTCTGGGGCCAACGTCCTGACTTTC
CASSFTGTGGSGANVLTF
>TRBJ1-5|few|TRBD1|TRBV30
TGTGCCTGGAGTTCAGGGGGGAATCAGCCCCAGCATTTT
CAWSSGGNQPQHF
>TRBJ2-1|many|.|TRBV20-1
TGCAGTGCTAGGAGGTGGGGAGTCTCCGGTCGCAATGAGCAGTTCTTC
CSARRWGVSGRNEQFF
>TRBJ2-1|few|TRBD1|TRBV6-1
TGTGCCAGCAGTACCCAGGGGGCTTTGGGCAATGAGCAGTTCTTC
CASSTQGALGNEQFF
>TRBJ2-1|many|.|TRBV20-1
TGCAGTGCTAGACCGGGGGCGGACCGGTTACGCAATGAGCAGTTCTTC
CSARPGADRLRNEQFF
>TRBJ2-4|many|.|TRBV27
TGTGCCAGCAGTTTGGAATCGGCCAAAAACATTCAGTACTTC
CASSLESAKNIQYF
>TRBJ1-6|few|TRBD1|TRBV6-5
TGTGCCAGCAGTTACGGACAGGGCGCCTATAATTCACCCCTCCACTTT
CASSYGQGAYNSPLHF
>TRBJ1-5|many|.|TRBV5-1
TGCGCCAGCAGGGAAAACACCAGGGGCGGTCAGCCCCAGCATTTT
CASRENTRGGQPQHF
>TRBJ1-5|many|.|TRBV3-1
TGTGCCAGCAGCCAAGGGTCGAAGCAGCCCCAGCATTTT
CASSQGSKQPQHF
>TRBJ2-2|many|TRBD2|TRBV9
TGTGCCAGCTCGGCCGGTGCGGGAGTAGAGCTGTTTTTT
CASSAGAGVELFF
>TRBJ2-5|many|.|TRBV12-3/TRBV12-4
TGTGCCAGCAAAAATTGGGGGGCGGGACAAGAGACCCAGTACTTC
CASKNWGAGQETQYF
>TRBJ2-1|few|.|TRBV4-2
TGTGCCAGCAGCCAAGATGGGACCATCAATGAGCAGTTCTTC
CASSQDGTINEQFF
>TRBJ2-7|many|.|TRBV15
TGTGCCACCAGCAGAGAACGAGTGCCCGAGCAGTACTTC
CATSRERVPEQYF
>TRBJ2-3|.|.|TRBV5-4
TGTGCCAGCAGCTCTGAAGGGGCGGCAGATACGCAGTATTTT
CASSSEGAADTQYF
>TRBJ2-5|.|TRBD2|TRBV20-1
TGCAGTGCTAGAGATTGGACTAGCGGGAACCAAGAGACCCAGTACTTC
CSARDWTSGNQETQYF
>TRBJ1-2|few|TRBD1|TRBV12-3/TRBV12-4
TGTGCCAGCAGTTTAATACAGGGGGCTGCCATCTTC
CASSLIQGAAIF
>TRBJ2-7|medium-sized|TRBD1|TRBV29-1
TGCAGCGCTACCGGGACAGACAGCTCCTACGAGCAGTACTTC
CSATGTDSSYEQYF
>TRBJ1-5|many|.|TRBV12-3/TRBV12-4
TGTGCCAGCAGTCGGACAGGCAATCAGCCCCAGCATTTT
CASSRTGNQPQHF
>TRBJ2-3|.|TRBD2|TRBV19
TGTGCCAGTAGTATCGGGAGCGGGAGACAAAATACGCAGTATTTT
CASSIGSGRQNTQYF
>TRBJ1-1|many|TRBD1|TRBV7-8
TGTGCCAGCAGCTTAGTAGGGATGACAGGGATAGCTTTCTTT
CASSLVGMTGIAFF
>TRBJ2-2|medium-sized|.|TRBV27
TGTGCCAGCAGTTTATATAGGGGGTCCGGGGAGCTGTTTTTT
CASSLYRGSGELFF
>TRBJ1-1|many|.|TRBV20-1
TGCAGTGCTAGAGTGGGACATGGAAACACTGAAGCTTTCTTT
CSARVGHGNTEAFF
>TRBJ2-1|many|.|TRBV3-1
TGTGCCAGCAGCCAACGCGGAGCCTCCTACAATGAGCAGTTCTTC
CASSQRGASYNEQFF
>TRBJ2-5|many|.|TRBV20-1
TGCAGTGCTAGTTCGACTACCCAAGAGACCCAGTACTTC
CSASSTTQETQYF
>TRBJ1-4|few|.|TRBV20-1
TGCAGTGCTAGTCTTGGGGGGGGAAAACTGTTTTTT
CSASLGGGKLFF
>TRBJ2-1|many|.|TRBV10-3
TGTGCCAGCATACCCCAGGGGGGTTGGGATGAGCAGTTCTTC
CASIPQGGWDEQFF
>TRBJ1-3|many|TRBD1|TRBV5-4
TGTGCCAGCAGCGTTACAGGGGACTCTGGAAACACCATATATTTT
CASSVTGDSGNTIYF
>TRBJ1-2|many|.|TRBV3-1
TGTGCCAGCAGCCAAGAGACCAGTCGGGGCTACACCTTC
CASSQETSRGYTF
>TRBJ2-3|many|.|TRBV5-1
TGCGCCAGCAGCTTGAACGGAGTGGGAGATACGCAGTATTTT
CASSLNGVGDTQYF
>TRBJ2-7|many|.|TRBV20-1
TGCAGTGTTAGCCGGGGCGAGCAGTACTTC
CSVSRGEQYF
>TRBJ2-1|many|TRBD2|TRBV5-1
TGCGCCAGCAGCTTCCTTAGCGGGAGGGGTGAGCAGTTCTTC
CASSFLSGRGEQFF
>TRBJ2-1|many|TRBD2|TRBV7-2
TGTGCCAGCAGCTTAGAGGTGGCTAGCGGGAGCAAAGGGCAGTTCTTC
CASSLEVASGSKGQFF
>TRBJ2-2|many|TRBD2|TRBV10-3
TGTGCCATCAGTGAAGGGACTAGCGGGATAAAGGGCGGGGAGCTGTTTTTT
CAISEGTSGIKGGELFF
>TRBJ2-3|many|TRBD2|TRBV20-1
TGCAGTGCTTCCACTTTAGCGGGACTCACAGATACGCAGTATTTT
CSASTLAGLTDTQYF
>TRBJ1-5|many|.|TRBV12-3/TRBV12-4
TGTGCCAGCAGGCGGGGCTTTCAGCCCCAGCATTTT
CASRRGFQPQHF
>TRBJ2-4|few|.|TRBV24-1
TGTGCCACCAGTGAGCAGGGCCAGGGCATTCAGTACTTC
CATSEQGQGIQYF
>TRBJ2-7|many|TRBD2|TRBV20-1
TGCAGTGCTGATCCTAGCGGAGGGAACTCCTACGAGCAGTACTTC
CSADPSGGNSYEQYF
>TRBJ1-1|many|.|TRBV9
TGTGCCAGCAGCGGGGGGGGAATGAGGAACACTGAAGCTTTCTTT
CASSGGGMRNTEAFF
>TRBJ2-5|many|.|TRBV5-1
TGCGCCAGCAGCTTCGGGTCGTTGTTGCAGACCCAGTACTTC
CASSFGSLLQTQYF